Following are 21 T cell receptor beta chains from one sample sequenced in a study of OX40 agonist ivuxolimab in advanced cancers. Using immunoSEQ multiplex PCR, the repertoire was profiled, and TCRdb retains in-frame clones only, with some absent. In the table there are about 48,000 clones, 80% to 90% of which are singletons. The sequenced sample was CD4+ or CD8+ T cells sorted from blood, obtained in a trial of the OX40 agonist ivuxolimab. The receptors were gathered from an adult with an advanced solid tumor such as melanoma, head and neck, liver or kidney cancer.

The rearrangement joins TRBV27 to TRBJ2-7, with 10 bases matching TRBD2. This CDR3 is 14 amino acids long. V shed 7 bases and J 5 bases; nucleotides not matched to a gene: 8. CDR1 is MNHEY, CDR2 SMNVEV, per germline (reference sequence). CDR3 nucleotide sequence: TGTGCCAGCAAAGGGACTAGCGATCTCAACGAGCAGTACTTC. Its translation is CASKGTSDLNEQYF.

A word on this clone: Other DNA sequences in this specimen translate into the identical CDR3. V and J are TRBV11-2 and TRBJ2-7; D is undetermined. This CDR3 comprises 13 residues. The V and J ends lost 1 base and 0 bases respectively, with 4 bases between them. Germline CDR1 is SGHAT and CDR2 is FQNNGV. The CDR3 spells CASSLAPSYEQYF. As DNA, the CDR3 is TGTGCCAGCAGCTTAGCTCCCTCCTACGAGCAGTACTTC.

This chain joins TRBV28 and TRBJ1-5; no reliable D call. Trimming took off 6 bases at V and 2 bases at J, with 11 bases between the two ends. The CDR3 is 14 residues long. CDR1 and CDR2 (germline): MDHEN, SYDVKM. The CDR3, as DNA: TGTGCCAGCAGACAGCCTGGGGGCAATCAGCCCCAGCATTTT. Translated, it gives CASRQPGGNQPQHF. The whole variable domain, remainder taken from reference TRBV28 and TRBJ1-5, is DVKVTQSSRYLVKRTGEKVFLECVQDMDHENMFWYRQDPGLGLRLIYFSYDVKMKEKGDIPEGYSVSREKKERFSLILESASTNQTSMYLCASRQPGGNQPQHFGDGTRLSIL.

J is TRBJ2-2 and V is TRBV30; no definite D call. This CDR3 spans 12 amino acids. Germline CDR1 reads GTSNPN; CDR2 reads SVGIG (reference sequence). Trimming took off 4 bases at V and 6 bases at J, with 9 bases between the two ends. DNA for the CDR3: TGTGCCTGGATGGCGGAATCCGGGGAGCTGTTTTTT. This gives the protein CAWMAESGELFF.

This clone has a single count. The chain uses TRBV4-1 and TRBJ2-3, with TRBD2 identical over 15 bases. Germline V gives CDR1 MGHRA, CDR2 YSYEKL. Trimming took 4 bases from V and 6 from J; bases not matched to a gene: 5. The CDR3 loop spans 16 amino acids. CDR3 sequence: CASSLGLAGGPDTQYF. CDR3 in DNA: TGCGCCAGCAGCCTCGGACTAGCGGGGGGGCCTGATACGCAGTATTTT.

The chain combines TRBV2 with TRBJ2-7, with a possible D match to TRBD1 (5 bases). The ends were cut back, 3 bases at V and 2 bases at J, with 8 bases in the middle. The germline V gene encodes CDR1 SNHLY and CDR2 FYNNEI. The CDR3 covers 13 residues. This CDR3 reads CASSEPGPYEQYF. CDR3 coding DNA: TGTGCCAGCAGTGAGCCAGGGCCCTACGAGCAGTACTTC. The entire variable domain, with the rest obtained from reference TRBV2 and TRBJ2-7, is as follows: EPEVTQTPSHQVTQMGQEVILRCVPISNHLYFYWYRQILGQKVEFLVSFYNNEISEKSEIFDDQFSVERPDGSNFTLKIRSTKLEDSAMYFCASSEPGPYEQYFGPGTRLTVT.

This clone was counted once. The gene calls are TRBV6-1 and TRBJ2-1; 10 nucleotides agree with TRBD1. The ends lost 8 bases at V and 6 bases at J; junction bases unmatched: 10. Germline V gives CDR1 MNHNS, CDR2 SASEGT. The CDR3 extends over 15 amino acids. CDR3 nucleotide sequence: TGTGCCAGCCCGTGGGAGACAGGGGGCCCCAATGAGCAGTTCTTC. Translating gives CASPWETGGPNEQFF.

This clone was found once. The gene calls are TRBV10-1 and TRBJ1-5; no reliable D call. Trimming stripped 5 bases from V and 3 bases from J, with 2 bases between. The CDR3 is 11 residues long. Germline lookup yields CDR1 WNHNN and CDR2 SYGVQD (reference sequence). The CDR3 sequence is CASSSNQPQHF. DNA for the CDR3: TGCGCCAGCAGTTCCAATCAGCCCCAGCATTTT.

This sequence joins TRBV19 and TRBJ2-7, with a weak D call TRBD1 (5 bases). The CDR3 sequence is 13 residues long. V lost 3 bases to trimming and J lost 3 bases, with 9 bases between them. The germline V gene encodes CDR1 LNHDA and CDR2 SQIVND (reference sequence). CDR3 in amino acids: CASSIGHLYEQYF. CDR3 coding DNA: TGTGCCAGTAGTATCGGACATCTCTACGAGCAGTACTTC.

The V call is TRBV7-8, the J call TRBJ2-7; 11 bases line up with TRBD1. Germline lookup yields CDR1 SGHVS and CDR2 FQNEAQ. V trimming: 4 bases; J trimming: 1 base; junction bases outside the gene matches: 3. The CDR3 extends over 15 amino acids. CDR3 residues: CASSYGQGASYEQYF. CDR3 sequence (DNA): TGTGCCAGCAGCTACGGACAGGGGGCGTCCTACGAGCAGTACTTC.

The rearrangement links TRBV11-3 to TRBJ2-1; 9 nucleotides match TRBD1. V lost 8 bases and J lost 1; bases outside the gene matches: 0. Germline loops: CDR1 SGHNT, CDR2 YENEEA. This CDR3 has 13 amino acids. The chain's CDR3 is CASGTGSYNEQFF. The CDR3 DNA reads TGTGCCAGCGGGACAGGGTCCTACAATGAGCAGTTCTTC.

The chain carries TRBV6-5 and TRBJ1-2, with 7 bases fitting TRBD1. The CDR3 extends over 16 amino acids. Germline CDR1 and CDR2: MNHEY and SVGAGI. The junction had 11 bases not matched to a gene; V was cut back by 4 bases and J by 3 bases. The CDR3 is CASSLADDREDYGYTF. The CDR3 nucleotides read TGTGCCAGCAGTTTGGCCGACGACAGGGAGGACTATGGCTACACCTTC.

The chain couples TRBV6-5 to TRBJ1-1, with 9 bases fitting TRBD1. The germline gives CDR1 MNHEY, CDR2 SVGAGI. This CDR3 is 14 amino acids long. The trim removed 6 bases at V and 6 bases at J, leaving 8 bases unmatched. The CDR3 DNA follows: TGTGCCAGCAGCCCAGGGACAGGGTACGCTGAAGCTTTCTTT. It encodes CASSPGTGYAEAFF.

This clone has just a few counts. The chain has TRBV5-3 and TRBJ2-1, with D possibly matching TRBD1 (5 bases). TRBV5-3 is assigned to the ORF class and has an uncertain function. Trimming took 0 bases from V and 2 from J, leaving 12 bases between them. The CDR3 length is 16 residues. The CDR3: CARSLEGSVPYNEQFF. Here the CDR3 DNA reads TGTGCCAGAAGCTTGGAGGGGTCCGTTCCCTACAATGAGCAGTTCTTC.

The rearrangement links TRBV6-1 to TRBJ1-1, with no clear D. With 1 base removed from V and 5 bases from J, the gap between germline ends came to 5 bases. Germline CDR1 and CDR2: MNHNS and SASEGT. This CDR3 has 12 residues. CDR3 sequence: CASSEVGTEAFF. Written as DNA, the CDR3 is TGTGCCAGCAGTGAAGTCGGAACTGAAGCTTTCTTT.

The CDR3: CATSPQKGGYTF. The CDR3 DNA is TGTGCCACCTCACCACAGAAAGGTGGCTACACCTTC. The chain employs TRBV6-6 and TRBJ1-2; D unresolved. V lost 10 bases and J lost 7, with 16 bases in between. The CDR3 has 12 residues. Germline-derived CDR1 and CDR2 are MNHNY and SVGAGI (reference sequence).

This rearrangement joins TRBV19 to TRBJ2-7; no definite D call. Germline values: CDR1 LNHDA, CDR2 SQIVND (reference sequence). V lost 7 bases, J lost 3 bases, and 13 bases lay in between. CDR3 size: 13 residues. For the CDR3, the DNA is TGTGCCAGTACCTGGGCGAACGGCTACGAGCAGTACTTC. Translated: CASTWANGYEQYF.

The chain links TRBV9 to TRBJ2-2; D remains ambiguous. Germline V lookup: CDR1 SGDLS, CDR2 YYNGEE. The CDR3 extends over 13 amino acids. V dropped 4 bases and J dropped 1 base, with 5 bases sitting between them. Here the CDR3 reads CASSSQNTGELFF. The CDR3 bases are TGTGCCAGCAGCTCCCAGAACACCGGGGAGCTGTTTTTT.

The gene calls are TRBV7-3 and TRBJ2-1; 7 positions match TRBD2. The CDR3 is made up of 15 amino acids. The germline gives CDR1 SGHTA, CDR2 FQGTGA. V gave up 5 bases and J gave up 5 bases; unmatched junction bases: 9. CDR3 loop: CASSLSGATNNEQFF. The CDR3 DNA follows: TGTGCCAGCAGCCTAAGCGGGGCTACCAACAATGAGCAGTTCTTC.

This chain uses TRBV19 with TRBJ1-1; D unclear. The CDR3 is 12 residues long. Between the trimmed V and J ends, which lost 5 bases and 8 bases, there was a span of 12 bases. Per germline, CDR1 LNHDA and CDR2 SQIVND (reference sequence). CDR3 region: CASSFDLREAFF. The CDR3 region has the DNA TGTGCCAGTAGTTTCGACCTAAGGGAAGCTTTCTTT.

The CDR3 loop reads CASSPLGNEQFF. DNA for the CDR3: TGTGCCAGTAGTCCCTTGGGCAATGAGCAGTTCTTC. The chain uses TRBV19 and TRBJ2-1, with no clear D. V dropped 5 bases and J dropped 6 bases, with 8 bases sitting between them. The CDR3 runs 12 residues. Germline V gives CDR1 LNHDA, CDR2 SQIVND (reference sequence).